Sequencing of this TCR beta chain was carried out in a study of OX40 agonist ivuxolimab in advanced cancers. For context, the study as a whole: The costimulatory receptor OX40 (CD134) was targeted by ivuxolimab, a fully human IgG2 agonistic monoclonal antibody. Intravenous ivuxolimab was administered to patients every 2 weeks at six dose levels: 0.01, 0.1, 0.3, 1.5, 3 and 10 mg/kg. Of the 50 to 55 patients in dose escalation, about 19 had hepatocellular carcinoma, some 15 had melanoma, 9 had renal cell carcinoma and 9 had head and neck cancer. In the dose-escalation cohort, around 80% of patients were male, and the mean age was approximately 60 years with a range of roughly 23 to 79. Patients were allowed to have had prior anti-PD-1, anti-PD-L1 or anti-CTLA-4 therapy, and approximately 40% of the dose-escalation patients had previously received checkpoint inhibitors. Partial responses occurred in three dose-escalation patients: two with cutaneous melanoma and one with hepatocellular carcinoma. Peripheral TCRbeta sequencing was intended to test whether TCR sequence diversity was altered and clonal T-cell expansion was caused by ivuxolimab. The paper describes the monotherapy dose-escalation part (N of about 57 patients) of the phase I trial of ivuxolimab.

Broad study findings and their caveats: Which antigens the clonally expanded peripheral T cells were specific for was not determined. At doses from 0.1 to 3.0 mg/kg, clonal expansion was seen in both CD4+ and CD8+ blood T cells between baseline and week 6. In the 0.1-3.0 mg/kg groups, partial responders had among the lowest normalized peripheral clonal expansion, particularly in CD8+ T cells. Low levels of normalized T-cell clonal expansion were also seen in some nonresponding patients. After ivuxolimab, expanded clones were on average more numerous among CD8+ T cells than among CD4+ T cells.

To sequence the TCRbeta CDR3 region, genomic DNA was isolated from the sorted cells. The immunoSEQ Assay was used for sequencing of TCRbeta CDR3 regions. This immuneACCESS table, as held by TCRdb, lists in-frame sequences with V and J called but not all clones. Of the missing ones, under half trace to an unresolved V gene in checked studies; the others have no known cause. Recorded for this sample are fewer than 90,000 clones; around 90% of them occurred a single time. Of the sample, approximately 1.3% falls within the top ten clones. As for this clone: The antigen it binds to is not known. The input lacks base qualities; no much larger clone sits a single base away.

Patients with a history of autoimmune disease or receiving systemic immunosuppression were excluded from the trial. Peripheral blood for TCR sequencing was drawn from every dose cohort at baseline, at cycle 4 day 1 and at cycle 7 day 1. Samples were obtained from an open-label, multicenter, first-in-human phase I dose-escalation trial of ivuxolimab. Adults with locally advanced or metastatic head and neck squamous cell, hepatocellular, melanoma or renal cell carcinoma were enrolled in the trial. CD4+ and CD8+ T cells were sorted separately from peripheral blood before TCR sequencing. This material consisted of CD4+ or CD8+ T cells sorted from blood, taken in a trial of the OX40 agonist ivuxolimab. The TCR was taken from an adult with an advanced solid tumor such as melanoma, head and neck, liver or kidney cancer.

The CDR3 here reads CASSFGQGEANEKLFF. The DNA sequence is as follows: TGCGCCAGCAGCTTCGGACAGGGAGAGGCTAATGAAAAACTGTTTTTT. The rearrangement joined TRBV5-1 to TRBJ1-4, with 8 bases aligning to TRBD1. The CDR3 holds 16 amino acids from the cysteine to the phenylalanine. The kept DNA is CDR3 alone, 48 bases in frame from the first base. V ends up 2 bases short and J 3 bases short, with an unmatched junction base count of 6. The CDR1 and CDR2 encoded by the germline V gene are SGHRS and YFSETQ.